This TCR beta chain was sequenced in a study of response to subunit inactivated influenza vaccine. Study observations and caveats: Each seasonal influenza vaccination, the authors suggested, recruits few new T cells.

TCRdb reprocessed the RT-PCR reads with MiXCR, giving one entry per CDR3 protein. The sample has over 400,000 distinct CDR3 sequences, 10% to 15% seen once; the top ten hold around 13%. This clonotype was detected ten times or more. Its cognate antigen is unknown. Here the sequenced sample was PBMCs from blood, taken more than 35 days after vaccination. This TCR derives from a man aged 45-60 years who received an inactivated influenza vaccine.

CDR3: CSARGIVYSYNQPQHF. CDR3 DNA sequence: TGCAGTGCTAGAGGCATAGTGTACAGTTACAATCAGCCCCAGCATTTT. The chain joins TRBV20-1 to TRBJ1-5; D unresolved. Germline-derived CDR1 and CDR2 are DFQATT and SNEGSKA (reference sequence). Trimming removed 1 base from V and 3 bases from J, with 16 bases in between. The CDR3 spans 16 residues.